The following is a TCR beta chain sequence with its context. Its target antigen remains unknown. One base away there is no much larger clone; base qualities are not given. TCRbeta CDR3 regions were amplified from genomic DNA by means of the immunoSEQ Assay, a bias-controlled multiplex PCR. Under the source paper's analysis protocol: Nucleated cell counts per sample were estimated from amplification of reference gene primers within the assay. To quantify the absolute abundance of each unique TCRbeta CDR3 rearrangement, sequence reads were collapsed and filtered. For each sample, productive Simpson clonality was calculated as the square root of Simpson's diversity index over productive rearrangements. Held by TCRdb, this immuneACCESS table contains in-frame sequences only and omits some clones. Under half of the omission traces to an unresolved V gene where checked; the cause of the rest is unknown. That table supplies the V and J calls and clone size; D and trimming were determined from the DNA. The sample profile shows about 110,000 clones; approximately 90% of them were found once. The ten largest make up 8% to 9.5% of the sample.

CDR1 and CDR2 are drawn from the germline V gene: SGHTA, FQGNSA. The CDR3 sequence holds 13 residues, the cysteine and phenylalanine included. Of the read, only the CDR3 DNA is kept; its 39 bases are in frame from base 1. Deletion took 5 bases off V and 4 bases off J, with a span of 10 bases between the germline ends. Another Seattle source contributed samples from volunteer blood donors who had recovered from COVID-19. Each collaborating institution followed its own protocols to collect whole blood in K2EDTA tubes. Collaborator samples were shipped for TCRbeta analysis as frozen whole blood, isolated PBMCs, or DNA extracted from either sample type. This entry belongs to a study of blood T cell repertoires in COVID-19 (TCRdb year 2020). In the study overall: Collaborator samples came from the United States, Italy and Spain and covered acute and convalescent phases of COVID-19. The prospective study material was composed of cDNA or gDNA derived from T cells, B-cell-depleted T cells, or PBMCs. The dataset comprised deeply sampled blood TCRbeta repertoires from subjects exposed to, actively infected with, or recovered from COVID-19. The repertoires were released in a freely available public database meant as a resource for research on the immune response to SARS-CoV-2. Samples came from the ongoing ImmuneRACE study (first 160 participants) plus 1,254 subjects from 6 global collaborators. Nearly every sample came with metadata listing a de-identified subject ID, COVID-19 status, age in years and sex. Where available, HLA class I and class II types were obtained from metadata supplied by the sample provider rather than from assay-based typing.

Broad study findings and their caveats: Clinical and demographic metadata were provided uncurated, with the amount varying by source and participant.

The rearranged chain carries TRBV7-2 and TRBJ2-3, with the D segment identity uncertain. The sequence was obtained from a woman in her 70s who had recovered from COVID-19. Sequenced material: peripheral blood. The CDR3 has the sequence CASSLTEADTQYF. The nucleotides read TGTGCCAGCAGCCTAACCGAGGCAGATACGCAGTATTTT.